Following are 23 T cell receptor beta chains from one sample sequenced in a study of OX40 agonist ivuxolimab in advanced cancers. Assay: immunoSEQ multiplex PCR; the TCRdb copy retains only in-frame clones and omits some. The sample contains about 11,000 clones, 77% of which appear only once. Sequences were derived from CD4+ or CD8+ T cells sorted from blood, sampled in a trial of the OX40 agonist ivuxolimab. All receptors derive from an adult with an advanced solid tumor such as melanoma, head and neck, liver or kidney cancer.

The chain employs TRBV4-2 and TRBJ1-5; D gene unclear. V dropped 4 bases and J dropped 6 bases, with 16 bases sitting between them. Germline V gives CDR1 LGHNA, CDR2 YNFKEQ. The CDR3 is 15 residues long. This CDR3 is CASSPGRVGRQPQHF. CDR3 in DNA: TGTGCCAGCAGCCCAGGACGGGTCGGGCGTCAGCCCCAGCATTTT.

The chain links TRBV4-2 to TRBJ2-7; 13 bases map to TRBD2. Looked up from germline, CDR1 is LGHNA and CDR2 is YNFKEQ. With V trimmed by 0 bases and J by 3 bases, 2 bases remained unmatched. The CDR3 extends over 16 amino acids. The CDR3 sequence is CASSQEGTSGVYEQYF. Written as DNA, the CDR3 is TGTGCCAGCAGCCAAGAAGGGACTAGCGGGGTCTACGAGCAGTACTTC.

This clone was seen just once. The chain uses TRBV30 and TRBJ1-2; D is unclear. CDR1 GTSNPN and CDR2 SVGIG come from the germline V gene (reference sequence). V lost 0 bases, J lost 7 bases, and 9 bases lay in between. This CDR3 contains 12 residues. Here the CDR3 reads CAWSVPDPGYTF. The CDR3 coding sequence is TGTGCCTGGAGTGTACCGGACCCTGGCTACACCTTC. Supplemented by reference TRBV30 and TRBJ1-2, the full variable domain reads SQTIHQWPATLVQPVGSPLSLECTVEGTSNPNLYWYRQAAGRGLQLLFYSVGIGQISSEVPQNLSASRPQDRQFILSSKKLLLSDSGFYLCAWSVPDPGYTFGSGTRLTVV.

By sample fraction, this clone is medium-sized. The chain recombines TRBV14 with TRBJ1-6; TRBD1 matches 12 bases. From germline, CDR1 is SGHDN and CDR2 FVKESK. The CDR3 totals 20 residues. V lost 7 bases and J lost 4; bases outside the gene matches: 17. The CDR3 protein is CASIKTPGQGASVYNSPLHF. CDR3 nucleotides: TGTGCCAGCATAAAGACGCCGGGACAGGGGGCGTCGGTTTATAATTCACCCCTCCACTTT. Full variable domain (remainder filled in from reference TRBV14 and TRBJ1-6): EAGVTQFPSHSVIEKGQTVTLRCDPISGHDNLYWYRRVMGKEIKFLLHFVKESKQDESGMPNNRFLAERTGGTYSTLKVQPAELEDSGVYFCASIKTPGQGASVYNSPLHFGNGTRLTVT.

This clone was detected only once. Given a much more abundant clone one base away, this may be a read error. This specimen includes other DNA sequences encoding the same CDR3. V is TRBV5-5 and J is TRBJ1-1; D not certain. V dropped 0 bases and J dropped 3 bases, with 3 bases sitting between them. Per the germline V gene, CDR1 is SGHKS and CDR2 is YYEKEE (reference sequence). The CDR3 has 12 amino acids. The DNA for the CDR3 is TGTGCCAGCAGCTTGGTGGACACTGAAGCTTTCTTT. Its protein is CASSLVDTEAFF.

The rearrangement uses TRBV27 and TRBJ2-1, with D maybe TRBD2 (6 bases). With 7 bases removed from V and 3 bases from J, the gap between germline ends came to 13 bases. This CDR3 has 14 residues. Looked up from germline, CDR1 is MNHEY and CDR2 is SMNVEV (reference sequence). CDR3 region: CASKWGDGYNEQFF. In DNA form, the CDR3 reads TGTGCCAGCAAGTGGGGGGACGGCTACAATGAGCAGTTCTTC.

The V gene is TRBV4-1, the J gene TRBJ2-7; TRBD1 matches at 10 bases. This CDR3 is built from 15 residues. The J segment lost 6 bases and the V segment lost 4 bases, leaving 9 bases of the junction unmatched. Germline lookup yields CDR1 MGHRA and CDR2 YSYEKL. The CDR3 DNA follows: TGCGCCAGCAGCCTCCGGGACAGGGGAGTCTCCGAGCAGTACTTC. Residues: CASSLRDRGVSEQYF.

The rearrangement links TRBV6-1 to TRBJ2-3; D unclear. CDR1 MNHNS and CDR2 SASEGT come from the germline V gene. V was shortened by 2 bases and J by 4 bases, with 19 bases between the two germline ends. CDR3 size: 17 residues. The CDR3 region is CASSEQSTLVGPDTQYF. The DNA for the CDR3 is TGTGCCAGCAGTGAACAAAGTACCCTAGTTGGTCCAGATACGCAGTATTTT.

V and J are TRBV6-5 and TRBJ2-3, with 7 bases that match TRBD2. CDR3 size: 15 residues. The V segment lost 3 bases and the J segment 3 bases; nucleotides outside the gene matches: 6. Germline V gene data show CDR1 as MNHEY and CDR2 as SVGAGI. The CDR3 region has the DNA TGTGCCAGCAGTTATGGCGGGGGTGGTACAGATACGCAGTATTTT. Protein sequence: CASSYGGGGTDTQYF.

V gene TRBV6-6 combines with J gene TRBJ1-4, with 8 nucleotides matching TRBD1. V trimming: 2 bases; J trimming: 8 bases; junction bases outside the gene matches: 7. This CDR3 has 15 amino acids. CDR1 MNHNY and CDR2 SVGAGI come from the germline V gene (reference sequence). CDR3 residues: CASSYPGQVGEKLFF. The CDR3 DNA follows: TGTGCCAGCAGTTACCCGGGACAGGTCGGCGAAAAACTGTTTTTT.

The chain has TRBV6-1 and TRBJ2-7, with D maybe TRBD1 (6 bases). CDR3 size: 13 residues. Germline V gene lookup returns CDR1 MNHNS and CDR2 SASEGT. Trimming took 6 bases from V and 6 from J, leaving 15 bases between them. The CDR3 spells CASSQRDTGEQYF. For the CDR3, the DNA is TGTGCCAGCAGCCAGAGGGACACTGGCGAGCAGTACTTC.

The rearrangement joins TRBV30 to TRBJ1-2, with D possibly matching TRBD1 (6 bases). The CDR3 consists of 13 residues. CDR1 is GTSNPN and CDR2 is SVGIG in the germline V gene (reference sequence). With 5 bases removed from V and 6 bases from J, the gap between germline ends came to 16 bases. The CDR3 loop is CAWDLGGPNGYTF. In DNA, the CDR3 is TGTGCCTGGGATTTGGGGGGGCCCAATGGCTACACCTTC.

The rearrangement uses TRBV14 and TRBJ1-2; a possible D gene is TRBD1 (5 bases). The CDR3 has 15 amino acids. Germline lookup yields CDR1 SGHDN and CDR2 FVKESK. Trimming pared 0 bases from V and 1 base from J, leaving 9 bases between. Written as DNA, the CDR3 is TGTGCCAGCAGCCAAGAGCAGGGCGGTAACTATGGCTACACCTTC. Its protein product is CASSQEQGGNYGYTF.

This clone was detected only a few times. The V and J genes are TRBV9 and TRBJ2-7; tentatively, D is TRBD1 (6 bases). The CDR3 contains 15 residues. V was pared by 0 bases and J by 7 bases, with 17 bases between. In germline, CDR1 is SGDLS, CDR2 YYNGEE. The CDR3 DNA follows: TGTGCCAGCAGCGTAGGTGACAGGCTCGCAGGGGAGCAGTACTTC. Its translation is CASSVGDRLAGEQYF.

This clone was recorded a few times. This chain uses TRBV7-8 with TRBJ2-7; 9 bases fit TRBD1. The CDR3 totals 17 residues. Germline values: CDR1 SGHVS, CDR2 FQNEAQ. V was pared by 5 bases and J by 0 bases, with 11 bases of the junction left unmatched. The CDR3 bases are TGTGCCAGCAGCCCTCTCCTGAGACAGGGGGGCTCCTACGAGCAGTACTTC. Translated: CASSPLLRQGGSYEQYF.

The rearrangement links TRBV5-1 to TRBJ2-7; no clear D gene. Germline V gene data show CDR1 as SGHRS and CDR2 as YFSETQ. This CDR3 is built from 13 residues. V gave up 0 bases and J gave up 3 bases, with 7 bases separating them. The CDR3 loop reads CASSLEPHYEQYF. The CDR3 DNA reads TGCGCCAGCAGCTTGGAACCACACTACGAGCAGTACTTC.

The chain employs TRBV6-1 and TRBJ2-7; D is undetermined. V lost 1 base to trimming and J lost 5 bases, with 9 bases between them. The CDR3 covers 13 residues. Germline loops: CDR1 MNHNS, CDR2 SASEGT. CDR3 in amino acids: CASSEGLQDEQYF. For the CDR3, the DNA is TGTGCCAGCAGTGAAGGATTACAAGACGAGCAGTACTTC.

CDR3 bases: TGCGCCAGCAGACTAAGCGGTAACACTGAAGCTTTCTTT. Translated: CASRLSGNTEAFF. The genes are TRBV5-1 and TRBJ1-1; D ambiguous. Germline CDR1 reads SGHRS; CDR2 reads YFSETQ. The V end was cut by 5 bases, the J end by 2 bases, with 10 bases between. CDR3 length: 13 residues. The full variable domain, its missing parts supplied by reference TRBV5-1 and TRBJ1-1, is KAGVTQTPRYLIKTRGQQVTLSCSPISGHRSVSWYQQTPGQGLQFLFEYFSETQRNKGNFPGRFSGRQFSNSRSEMNVSTLELGDSALYLCASRLSGNTEAFFGQGTRLTVV.

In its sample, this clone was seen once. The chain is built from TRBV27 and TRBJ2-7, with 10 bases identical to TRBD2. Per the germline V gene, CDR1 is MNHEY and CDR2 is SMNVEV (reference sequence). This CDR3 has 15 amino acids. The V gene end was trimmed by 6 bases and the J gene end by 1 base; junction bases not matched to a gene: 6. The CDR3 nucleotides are TGTGCCAGCAGAGCCGGGACTAGCGTTTCCTACGAGCAGTACTTC. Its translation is CASRAGTSVSYEQYF.

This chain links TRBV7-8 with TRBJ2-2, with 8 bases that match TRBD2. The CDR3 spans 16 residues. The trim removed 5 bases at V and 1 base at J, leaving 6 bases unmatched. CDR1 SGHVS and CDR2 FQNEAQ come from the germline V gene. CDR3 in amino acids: CASSGTSGQNTGELFF. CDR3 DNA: TGTGCCAGCAGCGGTACTAGCGGACAGAACACCGGGGAGCTGTTTTTT.

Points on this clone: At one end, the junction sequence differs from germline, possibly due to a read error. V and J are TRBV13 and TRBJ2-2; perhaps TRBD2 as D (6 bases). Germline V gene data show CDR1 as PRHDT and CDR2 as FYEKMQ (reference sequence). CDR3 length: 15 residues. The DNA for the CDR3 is TGTGCCAGCAGCCTAGGAGCCGGGAGAAACGGGGAGCTGTTTTTT. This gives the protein CASSLGAGRNGELFF. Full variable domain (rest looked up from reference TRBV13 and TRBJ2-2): AAGVIQSPRHLIKEKRETATLKCYPIPRHDTVYWYQQGPGQDPQFLISFYEKMQSDKGSIPDRFSAQQFSDYHSELNMSSLELGDSALYFCASSLGAGRNGELFFGEGSRLTVL.

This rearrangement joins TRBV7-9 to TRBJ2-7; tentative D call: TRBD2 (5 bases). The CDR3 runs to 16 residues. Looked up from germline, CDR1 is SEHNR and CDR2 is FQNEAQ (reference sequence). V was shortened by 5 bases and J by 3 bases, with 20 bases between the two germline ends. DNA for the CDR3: TGTGCCAGCAGCATCGTAGGACGGGAAGCTGACTACGAGCAGTACTTC. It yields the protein CASSIVGREADYEQYF.

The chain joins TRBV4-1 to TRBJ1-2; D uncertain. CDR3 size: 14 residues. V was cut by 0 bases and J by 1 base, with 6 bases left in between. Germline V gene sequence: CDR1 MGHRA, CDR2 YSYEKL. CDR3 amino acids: CASSQDRGNYGYTF. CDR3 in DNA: TGCGCCAGCAGCCAAGATCGGGGTAACTATGGCTACACCTTC.